The rows below give T cell receptor delta chains drawn from one sample of a study of gamma-delta chains in newborns, infants, children. With CATT, TCRdb re-called clones from the reads. Of approximately 12,000 delta-chain clones listed, about 8.8% were seen once; the top ten hold about 3.8%. The sequenced sample was blood. Every receptor here comes from a child who was a newborn, infant or young child, either healthy, febrile or measles-vaccinated (not recorded which). Both conserved end residues are part of each CDR3. Each record gives: J gene, D gene, V gene, clone size, CDR3 DNA, CDR3 protein. A D gene is named only where the DNA matches it firmly. The size field is filled for only some rows; it gives once, few, many or a size class.

>TRDJ1|TRDD3|TRDV2|-
TGTGCCTGTGACGACCTCGGGGATACAAACTTTGTCGATAAACTCATCTTT
CACDDLGDTNFVDKLIF
>TRDJ3|TRDD3|TRDV2|few
TGTGCCTGTGACACCGCGGCTGGGGGATACGGGGGCACCTGGGACACCCGACAGATGTTTTTC
CACDTAAGGYGGTWDTRQMFF
>TRDJ1|-|TRAV29/DV5|few
TGTGCAGCAAAGGTCGGCCCTAAGAGTGCTGGGGAGCTCCCGACCGATAAACTCATCTTT
CAAKVGPKSAGELPTDKLIF
>TRDJ3|TRDD3|TRDV2|-
TGTGCCTGTGACCGTACTGGGGGATACCCCTCCTCCTGGGACACCCGACAGATGTTTTTC
CACDRTGGYPSSWDTRQMFF
>TRDJ1|TRDD3|TRDV2|medium-sized
TGTGCCTGTGACACCCTAACCTCTGGGGGATACGCAACCGATAAACTCATCTTT
CACDTLTSGGYATDKLIF
>TRDJ3|-|TRDV2|few
TGTGCCTGTGACACCGCTGGGAGGAGCTCCTGGGACACCCGACAGATGTTTTTC
CACDTAGRSSWDTRQMFF
>TRDJ1|TRDD3|TRDV2|few
TGTGCCTGTGACAGCATCCTACTGGGGGATACGCCGTACACCGATAAACTCATCTTT
CACDSILLGDTPYTDKLIF
>TRDJ3|-|TRDV2|-
TGTGCCTGTGACCCCATGGGGAGTTTAAGTTCCTGGGACACCCGACAGATGTTTTTC
CACDPMGSLSSWDTRQMFF
>TRDJ3|TRDD3|TRDV2|-
TGTGCCTGTGACGTACTGGGGGATTGGGACACCCGACAGATGTTTTTC
CACDVLGDWDTRQMFF
>TRDJ3|-|TRDV2|-
TGTGCCTGTGACACCTGGGGACCCTCCTGGGACACCCGACAGATGTTTTTC
CACDTWGPSWDTRQMFF
>TRDJ1|TRDD3|TRDV2|few
TGTGCCTGTGACACCGTACAGGCTGGGGGATACGGGGTGCGGGTTACCGATAAACTCATCTTT
CACDTVQAGGYGVRVTDKLIF
>TRDJ1|TRDD3|TRDV2|-
TGTGCCTGTGACATATTGGGGGATACCCCGTACACCGATAAACTCATCTTT
CACDILGDTPYTDKLIF
>TRDJ1|TRDD3|TRDV2|few
TGTGCCTGTGACCTCATTGGGGGATCTAATAAACTCATCTTT
CACDLIGGSNKLIF
>TRDJ1|TRDD3|TRDV1|few
TGTGCTCTTGGGGAATCCCGCCCTCCGTACTGGGGATCCACCGATAAACTCATCTTT
CALGESRPPYWGSTDKLIF
>TRDJ3|TRDD3|TRDV2|few
TGTGCCTGTGACACCAGCTGGGGGATCCACTCTTCCTGGGACACCCGACAGATGTTTTTC
CACDTSWGIHSSWDTRQMFF
>TRDJ1|-|TRDV2|-
TGTGCCTGTGATCCTCTGGGGTTCTACACCGATAAACTCATCTTT
CACDPLGFYTDKLIF
>TRDJ1|-|TRDV2|medium-sized
TGTGCCTGTGACACAGTACTGGTGGGGACCGATAAACTCATCTTT
CACDTVLVGTDKLIF
>TRDJ1|-|TRDV2|medium-sized
TGTGCCTGTGACACCCTGGGTAGTGGGGCCTACACCGATAAACTCATCTTT
CACDTLGSGAYTDKLIF
>TRDJ3|TRDD3|TRDV2|-
TGTGCCTGTGATCGTACTGGGGGGCCTAGCTCCTGGGACACCCGACGGATGTTTTTC
CACDRTGGPSSWDTRRMFF
>TRDJ1|TRDD3|TRDV2|-
TGTGCCTGTGACGGACTGGGGGATGGCGATAAACTCATCTTT
CACDGLGDGDKLIF
>TRDJ1|-|TRDV2|few
TGTGCCTGTGACACCTTTAACACCGATAAACTCATCTTT
CACDTFNTDKLIF
>TRDJ1|TRDD3|TRDV2|-
TGTGCCTGTGACTCTCTACTGGGGGCCAACACCGATAAACTCATCTTT
CACDSLLGANTDKLIF
>TRDJ1|TRDD3|TRDV2|-
TGTGCCTGTGACAAGCTGGGGGATATCTACGATAAACTCATCTTT
CACDKLGDIYDKLIF
>TRDJ1|TRDD3|TRDV2|few
TGTGCCTGTGACACCGGGAATCTACTGGGGGATACCTCATTACGCCTCATCTTT
CACDTGNLLGDTSLRLIF
>TRDJ1|TRDD3|TRDV2|few
TGTGCCTGTGACACCGTGGGTGGGGGATACCGAAACACCGATAAACTCATCTTT
CACDTVGGGYRNTDKLIF
>TRDJ1|-|TRDV2|few
TGTGCCTGTGACCCATTGCTGGGAAACACCGATAAACTCATTTTT
CACDPLLGNTDKLIF
>TRDJ3|-|TRDV2|-
TGTGCCTGTGACACGGTGGGGGTGAGCTCCTGGGACACCCGACAGATGTTTTTC
CACDTVGVSSWDTRQMFF